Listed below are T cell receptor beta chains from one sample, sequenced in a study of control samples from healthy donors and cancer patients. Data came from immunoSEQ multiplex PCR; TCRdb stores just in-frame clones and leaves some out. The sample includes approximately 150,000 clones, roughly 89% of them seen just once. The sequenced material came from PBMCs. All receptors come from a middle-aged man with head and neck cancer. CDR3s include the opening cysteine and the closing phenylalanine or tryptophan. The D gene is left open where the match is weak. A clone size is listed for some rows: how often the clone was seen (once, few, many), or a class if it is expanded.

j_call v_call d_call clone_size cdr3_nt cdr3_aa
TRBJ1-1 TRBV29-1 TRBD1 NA TGCAGCGTCCGGGACAGGGGTTGGGAAACTGAAGCTTTCTTT CSVRDRGWETEAFF
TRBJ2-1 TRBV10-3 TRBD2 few TGTGCCATCAGTTCTAACACGGGGGGGTACAATGAGCAGTTCTTC CAISSNTGGYNEQFF
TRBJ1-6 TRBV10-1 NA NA TGCGCCAGCAGTGATAAACAGCCTGGTTCACCCCTCCACTTT CASSDKQPGSPLHF
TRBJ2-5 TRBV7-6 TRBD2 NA TGTGCCAGCAGCTTCCTAGCGGGATGGGGGGAGACCCAGTACTTC CASSFLAGWGETQYF
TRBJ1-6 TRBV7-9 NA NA TGTGCCAGTTCAGGGGAAAGCTCCTATAATTCACCCCTCCACTTT CASSGESSYNSPLHF
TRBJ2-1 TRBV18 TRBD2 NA TGTGCCAGCTCACCACCTTCTAGCGGGCGGGGTGAGCAGTTCTTC CASSPPSSGRGEQFF
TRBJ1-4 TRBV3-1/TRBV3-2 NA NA TGTGCCAGCAGCCAAGAACTAAAGCGAAAACTGTTTTTT CASSQELKRKLFF
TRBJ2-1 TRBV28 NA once TGTGCCAGCAGTACAACCTTGGTCGGACGCAATGAGCAGTTCTTC CASSTTLVGRNEQFF
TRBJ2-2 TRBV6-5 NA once TGTGCCAGCAGTTCCAAGTTTGCGAACACCGGGGAGCTGTTTTTT CASSSKFANTGELFF
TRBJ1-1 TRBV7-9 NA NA TGTGCCAGCAGCTTAGAGATGGGGGCTGAAGCTTTCTTT CASSLEMGAEAFF
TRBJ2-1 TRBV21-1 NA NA TGTGCCGCCCCCGACGGCTATCCGAGGGGCAATGAGCAGTTCTTC CAAPDGYPRGNEQFF
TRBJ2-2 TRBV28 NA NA TGTGCCAGCAGGCCCCGCGCGGACACAAACACCGGGGAGCTGTTTTTT CASRPRADTNTGELFF
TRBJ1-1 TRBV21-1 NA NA TGTGCCAGCAGCAAAGCGCTTTGCAGGGCGGGGACTGAAGCTTTCTTT CASSKALCRAGTEAFF
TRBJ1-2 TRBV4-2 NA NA TGTGCCAGCACCATCGCTGAGACAATGGGTGGCTACACCTTC CASTIAETMGGYTF
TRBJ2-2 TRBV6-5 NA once TGTGCCACCTCTCTACAGAACACCGGGGAGCTGTTTTTT CATSLQNTGELFF
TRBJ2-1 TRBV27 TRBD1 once TGCGCCAGCAGTCCCGGGACAGGCGTTTGGAATGAGCAGTTCTTC CASSPGTGVWNEQFF
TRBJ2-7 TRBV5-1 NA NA TGCGCCAGCAGCAAGGATATGGACAGACCCTACGAGCAGTACTTC CASSKDMDRPYEQYF
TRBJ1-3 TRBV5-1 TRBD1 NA TGCGCCAGCAGCTGGGGGACAGGTAACTTCGGTGGAAACACCATATATTTT CASSWGTGNFGGNTIYF
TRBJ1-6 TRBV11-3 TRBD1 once TGTGCCAGCAGCGACAGGGGAGGGCCCCTCCACTTT CASSDRGGPLHF
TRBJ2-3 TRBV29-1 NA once TGCAGCGTTGAAGGACTCCTCCCTACTAGCACAGATACGCAGTATTTT CSVEGLLPTSTDTQYF
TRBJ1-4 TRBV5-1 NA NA TGCGCCAGCAGCCCCTCGGCAGCAGCAACTAATGAAAAACTGTTTTTT CASSPSAAATNEKLFF
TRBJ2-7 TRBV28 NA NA TGTGCCAGCAGCATCGACCGAGGAGGGGACGTTCACTTC CASSIDRGGDVHF
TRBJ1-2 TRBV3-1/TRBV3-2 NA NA TGTGCCAGCAGCCACAATTCGAAGGATGGCTACACCTTC CASSHNSKDGYTF
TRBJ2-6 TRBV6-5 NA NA TGTGCCAGCAGTCCAGAGGGGGCCAACGTCCTGACTTTC CASSPEGANVLTF
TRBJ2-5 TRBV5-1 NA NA TGCGCCAGCAGGAAGACCCTAGCTTACCAAGAGACCCAGTACTTC CASRKTLAYQETQYF
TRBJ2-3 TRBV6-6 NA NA TGTGCCAGCAAGGAGGGAGGCCAAGATACGCAGTATTTT CASKEGGQDTQYF
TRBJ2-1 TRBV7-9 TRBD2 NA TGTGCCAGCAGCTCCAGGGCGGGGGGCCGGAATGAGCAGTTCTTC CASSSRAGGRNEQFF
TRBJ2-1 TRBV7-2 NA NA TGTGCCAGCAGCTTAGAAACCGGGAGTTACTCCTACAATGAGCAGTTCTTC CASSLETGSYSYNEQFF